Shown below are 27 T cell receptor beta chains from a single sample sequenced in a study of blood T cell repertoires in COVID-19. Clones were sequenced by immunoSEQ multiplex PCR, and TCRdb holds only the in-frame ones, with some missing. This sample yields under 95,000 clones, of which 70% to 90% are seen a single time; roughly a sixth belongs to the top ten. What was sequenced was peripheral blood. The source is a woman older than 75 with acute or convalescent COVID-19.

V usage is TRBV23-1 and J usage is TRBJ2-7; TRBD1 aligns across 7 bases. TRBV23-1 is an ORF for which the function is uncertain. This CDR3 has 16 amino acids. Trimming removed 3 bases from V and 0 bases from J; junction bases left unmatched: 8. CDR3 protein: CASSHGRGIYSYEQYF. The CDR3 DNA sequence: TGCGCCAGCAGTCATGGCAGGGGGATCTACTCCTACGAGCAGTACTTC.

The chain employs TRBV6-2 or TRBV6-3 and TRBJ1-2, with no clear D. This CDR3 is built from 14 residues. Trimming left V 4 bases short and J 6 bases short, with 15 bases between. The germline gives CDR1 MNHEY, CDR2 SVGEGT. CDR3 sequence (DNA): TGTGCCAGCAGTTTAGACGGAGGGTCCCATGGCTACACCTTC. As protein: CASSLDGGSHGYTF.

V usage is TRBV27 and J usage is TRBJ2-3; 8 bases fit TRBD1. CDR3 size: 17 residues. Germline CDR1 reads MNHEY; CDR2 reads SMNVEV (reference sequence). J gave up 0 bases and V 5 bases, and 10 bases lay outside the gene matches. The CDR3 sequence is CASSLTSGTGSTDTQYF. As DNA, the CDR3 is TGTGCCAGCAGTCTAACTTCCGGGACAGGTAGCACAGATACGCAGTATTTT.

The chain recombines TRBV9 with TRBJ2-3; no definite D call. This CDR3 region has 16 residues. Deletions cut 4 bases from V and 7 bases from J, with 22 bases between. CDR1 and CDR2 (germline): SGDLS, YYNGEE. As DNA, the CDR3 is TGTGCCAGCAGCCCTCACGAGGCAGTGGAAGTTTATACGCAGTATTTT. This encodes CASSPHEAVEVYTQYF.

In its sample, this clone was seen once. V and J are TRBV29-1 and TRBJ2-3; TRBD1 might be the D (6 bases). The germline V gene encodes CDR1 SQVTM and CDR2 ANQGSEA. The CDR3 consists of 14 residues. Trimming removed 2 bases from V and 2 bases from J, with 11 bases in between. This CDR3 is CSVELQGNTDTQYF. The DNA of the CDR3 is TGCAGCGTTGAACTACAGGGCAACACAGATACGCAGTATTTT.

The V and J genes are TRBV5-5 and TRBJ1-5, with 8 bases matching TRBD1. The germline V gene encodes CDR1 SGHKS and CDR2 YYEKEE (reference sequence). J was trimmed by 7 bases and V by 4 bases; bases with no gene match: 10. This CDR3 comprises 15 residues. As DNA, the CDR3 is TGTGCCAGCAGCCCCCGACAGGGGACCTCGCAGCCCCAGCATTTT. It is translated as CASSPRQGTSQPQHF. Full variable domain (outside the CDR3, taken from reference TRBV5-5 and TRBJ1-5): DAGVTQSPTHLIKTRGQQVTLRCSPISGHKSVSWYQQVLGQGPQFIFQYYEKEERGRGNFPDRFSARQFPNYSSELNVNALLLGDSALYLCASSPRQGTSQPQHFGDGTRLSIL.

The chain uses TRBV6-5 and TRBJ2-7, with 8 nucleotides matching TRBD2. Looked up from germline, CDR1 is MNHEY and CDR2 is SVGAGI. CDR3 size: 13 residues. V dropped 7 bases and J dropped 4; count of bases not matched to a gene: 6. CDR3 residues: CASTGTSSYEQYF. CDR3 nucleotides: TGTGCCAGCACCGGGACTAGTAGTTACGAGCAGTACTTC.

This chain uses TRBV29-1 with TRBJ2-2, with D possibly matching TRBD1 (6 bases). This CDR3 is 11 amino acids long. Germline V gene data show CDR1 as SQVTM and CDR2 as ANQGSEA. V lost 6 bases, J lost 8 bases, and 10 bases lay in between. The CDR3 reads CSVPGQGELFF. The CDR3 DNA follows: TGCAGCGTCCCAGGACAGGGGGAGCTGTTTTTT.

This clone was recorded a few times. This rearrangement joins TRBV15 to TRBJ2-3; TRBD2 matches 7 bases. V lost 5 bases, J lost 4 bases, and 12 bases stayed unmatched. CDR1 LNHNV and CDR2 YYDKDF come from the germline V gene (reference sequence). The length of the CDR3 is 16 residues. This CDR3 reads CATSPSGPTSADTQYF. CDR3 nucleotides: TGTGCCACCAGCCCTTCCGGCCCTACTAGCGCAGATACGCAGTATTTT.

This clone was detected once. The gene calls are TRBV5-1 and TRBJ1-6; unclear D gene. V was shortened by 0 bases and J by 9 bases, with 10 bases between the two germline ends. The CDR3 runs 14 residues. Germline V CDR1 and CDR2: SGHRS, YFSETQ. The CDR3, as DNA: TGCGCCAGCAGCTTGGGTCAGTCCGCTTCACCCCTCCACTTT. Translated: CASSLGQSASPLHF.

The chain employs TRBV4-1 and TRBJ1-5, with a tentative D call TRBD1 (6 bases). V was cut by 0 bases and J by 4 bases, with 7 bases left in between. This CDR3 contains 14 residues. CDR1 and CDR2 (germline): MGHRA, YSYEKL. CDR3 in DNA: TGCGCCAGCAGCCAAGAAGGGGGAAATCAGCCCCAGCATTTT. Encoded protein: CASSQEGGNQPQHF.

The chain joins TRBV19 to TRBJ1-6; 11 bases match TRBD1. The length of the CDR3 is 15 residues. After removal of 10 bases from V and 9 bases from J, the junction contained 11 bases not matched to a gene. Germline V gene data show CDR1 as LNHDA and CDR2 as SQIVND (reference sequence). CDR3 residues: CATLSRDRGSSPLHF. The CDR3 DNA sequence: TGTGCCACCCTTTCCCGGGACAGGGGGAGTTCACCCCTCCACTTT.

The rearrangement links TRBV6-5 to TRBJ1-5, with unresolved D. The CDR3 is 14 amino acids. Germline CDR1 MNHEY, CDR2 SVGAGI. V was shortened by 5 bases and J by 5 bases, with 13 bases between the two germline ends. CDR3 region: CASSRTGWDQPQHF. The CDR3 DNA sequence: TGTGCCAGCAGTCGGACGGGATGGGATCAGCCCCAGCATTTT.

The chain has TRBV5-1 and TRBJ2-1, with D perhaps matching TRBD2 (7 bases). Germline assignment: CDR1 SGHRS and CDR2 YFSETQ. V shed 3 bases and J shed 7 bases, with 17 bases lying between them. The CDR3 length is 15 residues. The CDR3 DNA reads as TGCGCCAGCAGCTCTCAACGGGGGGCCGGGAATGAGCAGTTCTTC. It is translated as CASSSQRGAGNEQFF.

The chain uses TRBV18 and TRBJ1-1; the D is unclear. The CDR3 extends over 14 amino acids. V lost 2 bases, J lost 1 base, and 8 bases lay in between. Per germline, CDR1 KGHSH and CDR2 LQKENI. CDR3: CASSPKERNTEAFF. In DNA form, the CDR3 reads TGTGCCAGCTCACCAAAGGAGAGGAACACTGAAGCTTTCTTT.

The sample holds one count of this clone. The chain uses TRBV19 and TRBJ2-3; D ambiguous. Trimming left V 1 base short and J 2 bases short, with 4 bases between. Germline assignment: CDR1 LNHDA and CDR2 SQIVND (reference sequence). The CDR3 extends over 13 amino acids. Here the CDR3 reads CASSIVHTDTQYF. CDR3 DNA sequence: TGTGCCAGTAGTATAGTCCACACAGATACGCAGTATTTT.

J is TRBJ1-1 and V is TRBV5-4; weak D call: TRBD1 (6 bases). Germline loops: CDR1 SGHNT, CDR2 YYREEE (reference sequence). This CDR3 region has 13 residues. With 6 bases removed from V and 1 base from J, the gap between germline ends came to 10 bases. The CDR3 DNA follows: TGTGCCAGCACCGGACAGCCGAACACTGAAGCTTTCTTT. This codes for CASTGQPNTEAFF.

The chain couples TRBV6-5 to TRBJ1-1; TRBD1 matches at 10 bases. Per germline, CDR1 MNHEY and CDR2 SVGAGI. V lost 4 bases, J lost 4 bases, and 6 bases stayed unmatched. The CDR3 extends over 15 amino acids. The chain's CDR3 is CASSSLDRGRTEAFF. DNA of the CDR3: TGTGCCAGCAGTTCCCTCGACAGGGGGCGCACTGAAGCTTTCTTT.

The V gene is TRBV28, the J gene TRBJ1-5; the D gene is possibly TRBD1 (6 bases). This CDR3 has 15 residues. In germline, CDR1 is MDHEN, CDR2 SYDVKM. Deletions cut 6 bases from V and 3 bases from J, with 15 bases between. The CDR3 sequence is CASRSSTGDNQPQHF. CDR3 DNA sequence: TGTGCCAGCAGGTCCTCGACAGGAGACAATCAGCCCCAGCATTTT.

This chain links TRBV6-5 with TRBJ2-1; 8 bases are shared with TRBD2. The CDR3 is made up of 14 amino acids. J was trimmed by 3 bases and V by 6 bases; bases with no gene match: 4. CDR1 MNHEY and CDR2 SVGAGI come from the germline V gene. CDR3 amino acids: CASSERGFYNEQFF. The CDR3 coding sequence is TGTGCCAGCAGCGAGCGGGGGTTCTACAATGAGCAGTTCTTC.

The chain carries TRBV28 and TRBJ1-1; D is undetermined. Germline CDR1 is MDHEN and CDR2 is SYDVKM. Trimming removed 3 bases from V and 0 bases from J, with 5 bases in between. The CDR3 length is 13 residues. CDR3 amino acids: CASSLGLNTEAFF. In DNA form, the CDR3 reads TGTGCCAGCAGTTTGGGCCTGAACACTGAAGCTTTCTTT.

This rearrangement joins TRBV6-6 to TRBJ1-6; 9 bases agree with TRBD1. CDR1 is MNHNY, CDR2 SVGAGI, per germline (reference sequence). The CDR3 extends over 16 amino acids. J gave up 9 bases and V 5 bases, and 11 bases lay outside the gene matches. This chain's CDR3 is CASSPRDRDKGSPLHF. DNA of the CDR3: TGTGCCAGCAGTCCCCGGGACAGGGACAAAGGTTCACCCCTCCACTTT.

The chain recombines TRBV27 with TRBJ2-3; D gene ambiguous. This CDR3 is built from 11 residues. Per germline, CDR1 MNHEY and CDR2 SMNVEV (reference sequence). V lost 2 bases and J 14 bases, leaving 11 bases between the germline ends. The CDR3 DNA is TGTGCCAGCAGTTTACCGCCGGTTGCGTATTTT. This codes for CASSLPPVAYF.

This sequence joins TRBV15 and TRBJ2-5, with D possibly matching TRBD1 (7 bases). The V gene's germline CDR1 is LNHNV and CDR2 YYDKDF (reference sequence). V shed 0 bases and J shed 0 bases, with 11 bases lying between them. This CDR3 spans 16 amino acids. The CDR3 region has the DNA TGTGCCACCAGCAGAGAAACAGGGGAGGACCAAGAGACCCAGTACTTC. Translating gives CATSRETGEDQETQYF.

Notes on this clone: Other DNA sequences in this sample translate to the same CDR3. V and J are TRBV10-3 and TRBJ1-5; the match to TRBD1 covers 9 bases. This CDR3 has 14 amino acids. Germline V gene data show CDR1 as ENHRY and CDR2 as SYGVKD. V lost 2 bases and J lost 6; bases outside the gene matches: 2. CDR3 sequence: CAISEGQGSQPQHF. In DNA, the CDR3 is TGTGCCATCAGTGAGGGACAGGGGTCTCAGCCCCAGCATTTT.

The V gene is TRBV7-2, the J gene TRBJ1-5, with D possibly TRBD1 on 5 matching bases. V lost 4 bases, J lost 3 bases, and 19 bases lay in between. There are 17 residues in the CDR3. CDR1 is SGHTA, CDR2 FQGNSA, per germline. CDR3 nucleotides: TGTGCCAGCAGCTCCCCGGCCTCTGGAGGGGTCAATCAGCCCCAGCATTTT. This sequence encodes CASSSPASGGVNQPQHF.

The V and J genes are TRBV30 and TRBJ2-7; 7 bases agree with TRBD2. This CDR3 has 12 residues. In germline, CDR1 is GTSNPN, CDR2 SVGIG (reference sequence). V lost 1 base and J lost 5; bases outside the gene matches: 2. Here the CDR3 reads CAWSGGRDEQYF. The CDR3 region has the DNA TGTGCCTGGAGTGGGGGGAGGGACGAGCAGTACTTC.